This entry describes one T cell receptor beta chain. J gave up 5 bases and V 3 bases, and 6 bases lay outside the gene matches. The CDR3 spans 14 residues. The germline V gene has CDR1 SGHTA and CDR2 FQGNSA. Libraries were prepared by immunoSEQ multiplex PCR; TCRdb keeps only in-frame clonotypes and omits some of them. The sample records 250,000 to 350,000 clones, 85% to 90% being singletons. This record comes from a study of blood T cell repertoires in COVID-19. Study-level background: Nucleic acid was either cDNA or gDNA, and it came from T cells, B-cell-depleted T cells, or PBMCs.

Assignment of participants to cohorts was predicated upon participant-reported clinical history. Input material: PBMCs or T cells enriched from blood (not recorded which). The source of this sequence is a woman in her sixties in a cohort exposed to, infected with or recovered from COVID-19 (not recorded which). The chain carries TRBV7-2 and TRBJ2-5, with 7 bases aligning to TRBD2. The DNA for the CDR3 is TGTGCCAGCAGCTTTAGGGGAGGGGAGGAGACCCAGTACTTC. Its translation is CASSFRGGEETQYF.